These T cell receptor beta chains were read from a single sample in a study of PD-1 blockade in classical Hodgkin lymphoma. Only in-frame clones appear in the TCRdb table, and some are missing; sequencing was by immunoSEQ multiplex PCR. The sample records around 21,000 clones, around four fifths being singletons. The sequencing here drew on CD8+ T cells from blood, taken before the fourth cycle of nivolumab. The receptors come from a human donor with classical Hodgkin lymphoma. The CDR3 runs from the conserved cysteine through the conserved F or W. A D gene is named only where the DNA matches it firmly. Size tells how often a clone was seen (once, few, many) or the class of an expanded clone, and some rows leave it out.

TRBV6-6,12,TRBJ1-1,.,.,CASRRANTEAFF,TGTGCCAGCCGCAGGGCTAACACTGAAGCTTTCTTT
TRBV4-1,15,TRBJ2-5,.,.,CASSQVTGSGETQYF,TGCGCCAGCAGCCAAGTTACGGGTTCGGGGGAGACCCAGTACTTC
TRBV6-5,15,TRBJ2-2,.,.,CASSLFEGDTGELFF,TGTGCCAGCAGTTTATTCGAAGGGGACACCGGGGAGCTGTTTTTT
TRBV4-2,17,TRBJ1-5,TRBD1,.,CASSRTGGQGGNQPQHF,TGTGCCAGCAGCCGCACGGGGGGACAGGGTGGCAATCAGCCCCAGCATTTT
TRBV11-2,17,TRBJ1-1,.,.,CASSHRPVGLMNTEAFF,TGTGCCAGCAGCCACAGGCCGGTTGGTCTCATGAACACTGAAGCTTTCTTT
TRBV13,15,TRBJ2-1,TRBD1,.,CASSLGGTGGNEQFF,TGTGCCAGCAGCTTAGGCGGGACAGGGGGTAATGAGCAGTTCTTC
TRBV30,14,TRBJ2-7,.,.,CAWSVRRVSYEQYF,TGTGCCTGGAGTGTACGTCGGGTCTCCTACGAGCAGTACTTC
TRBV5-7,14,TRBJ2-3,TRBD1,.,CASSKQGRGDTQYF,TGTGCCAGCAGTAAACAGGGGCGAGGAGATACGCAGTATTTT
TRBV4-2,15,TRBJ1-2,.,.,CASSQDYMVGDGYTF,TGTGCCAGCAGCCAAGATTATATGGTGGGCGATGGCTACACCTTC
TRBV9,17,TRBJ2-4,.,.,CASSDGPTPLAKNIQYF,TGTGCCAGCAGCGATGGCCCCACCCCCTTAGCCAAAAACATTCAGTACTTC
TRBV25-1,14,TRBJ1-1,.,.,CASSGLGGWTEAFF,TGTGCCAGCAGTGGGTTGGGGGGGTGGACTGAAGCTTTCTTT
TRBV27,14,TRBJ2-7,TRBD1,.,CASSQPGQGYEQYF,TGTGCCAGCAGTCAACCGGGACAGGGCTACGAGCAGTACTTC
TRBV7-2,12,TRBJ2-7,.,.,CASSSAPYEQYF,TGTGCCAGCAGCTCGGCCCCCTACGAGCAGTACTTC
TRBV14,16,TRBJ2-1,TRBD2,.,CASSHGPGGLWNEQFF,TGTGCCAGCAGCCACGGCCCGGGAGGCCTGTGGAATGAGCAGTTCTTC
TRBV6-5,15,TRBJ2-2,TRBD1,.,CASSYTGGDTGELFF,TGTGCCAGCAGTTATACAGGGGGCGACACCGGGGAGCTGTTTTTT
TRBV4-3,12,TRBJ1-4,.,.,CASSPMGEKLFF,TGCGCCAGCAGCCCGATGGGTGAAAAACTGTTTTTT
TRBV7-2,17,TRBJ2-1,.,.,CASSSGPLGTGPNEQFF,TGTGCCAGCAGCTCCGGGCCGCTCGGGACTGGGCCGAATGAGCAGTTCTTC
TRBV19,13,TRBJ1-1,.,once,CASRGTLNTEAFF,TGTGCCAGCCGAGGGACATTGAACACTGAAGCTTTCTTT
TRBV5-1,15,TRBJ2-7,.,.,CASSLVAKSKYEQYF,TGCGCCAGCAGCTTGGTTGCCAAATCAAAATACGAGCAGTACTTC
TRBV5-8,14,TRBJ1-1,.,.,CASSLVGSNTEAFF,TGTGCCAGCAGCTTGGTGGGTTCGAACACTGAAGCTTTCTTT
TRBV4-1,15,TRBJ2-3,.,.,CASSQSRLPVNTQYF,TGCGCCAGCAGCCAATCGAGACTTCCCGTAAATACGCAGTATTTT
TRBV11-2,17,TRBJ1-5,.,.,CASSLEGVRAIDQPQHF,TGTGCCAGCAGCTTAGAGGGGGTCAGGGCGATTGATCAGCCCCAGCATTTT
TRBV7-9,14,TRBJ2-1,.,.,CASSGAGNYNEQFF,TGTGCCAGCAGCGGAGCGGGTAACTACAATGAGCAGTTCTTC
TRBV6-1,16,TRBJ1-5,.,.,CASSESTIPGNQPQHF,TGTGCCAGCAGTGAGAGTACGATCCCGGGCAATCAGCCCCAGCATTTT
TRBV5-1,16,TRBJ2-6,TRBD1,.,CASGGQGSSGANVLTF,TGCGCCAGCGGAGGACAGGGTTCCTCTGGGGCCAACGTCCTGACTTTC
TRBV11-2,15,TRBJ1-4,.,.,CASSLGVHTNEKLFF,TGTGCCAGCAGCTTAGGGGTCCACACTAATGAAAAACTGTTTTTT
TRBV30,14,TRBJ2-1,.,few,CAWSGDRGYNEQFF,TGTGCCTGGAGTGGAGACAGAGGTTACAATGAGCAGTTCTTC
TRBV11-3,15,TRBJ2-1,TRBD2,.,CASSSQRGGHNEQFF,TGTGCCAGCAGCTCCCAGCGGGGGGGCCACAATGAGCAGTTCTTC
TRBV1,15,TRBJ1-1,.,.,CTSSRGVARGTEAFF,.
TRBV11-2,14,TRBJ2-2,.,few,CASSLGGDTGELFF,TGTGCCAGCAGCCTAGGTGGGGACACCGGGGAGCTGTTTTTT
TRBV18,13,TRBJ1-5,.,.,CASLQGFNQPQHF,TGTGCCAGCTTACAGGGATTCAATCAGCCCCAGCATTTT
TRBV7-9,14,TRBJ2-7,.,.,CASSLTGSFYEQYF,TGTGCCAGCAGCCTAACGGGGTCATTCTACGAGCAGTACTTC
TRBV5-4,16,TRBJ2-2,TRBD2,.,CASSFPVGLGAGELFF,TGTGCCAGCAGCTTCCCAGTGGGACTAGGAGCCGGGGAGCTGTTTTTT
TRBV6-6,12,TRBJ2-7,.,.,CASSYNSYEQYF,TGTGCCAGCAGTTACAATTCCTACGAGCAGTACTTC
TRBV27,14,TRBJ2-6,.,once,CASSATSGANVLTF,TGTGCCAGCAGTGCCACCTCTGGGGCCAACGTCCTGACTTTC
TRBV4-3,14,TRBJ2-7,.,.,CASSQESGANEQYF,TGCGCCAGCAGCCAAGAGTCAGGGGCAAACGAGCAGTACTTC
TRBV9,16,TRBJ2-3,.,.,CASSVAGGPSTDTQYF,TGTGCCAGCAGCGTAGCTGGGGGCCCTAGCACAGATACGCAGTATTTT
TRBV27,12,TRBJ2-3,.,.,CASSPGTDTQYF,TGTGCCAGCAGTCCAGGGACAGATACGCAGTATTTT
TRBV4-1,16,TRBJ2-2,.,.,CASSQAGTPSTGELFF,TGCGCCAGCAGCCAAGCCGGGACACCGAGCACCGGGGAGCTGTTTTTT
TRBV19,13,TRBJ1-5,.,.,CASTLGGNQPQHF,TGTGCCAGTACCCTGGGGGGAAATCAGCCCCAGCATTTT
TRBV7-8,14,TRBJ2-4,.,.,CASSLLGRLLIQYF,TGTGCCAGCAGCTTACTGGGCCGGTTACTCATTCAGTACTTC